This TCR beta chain appears in the sequencing data of a study of T cell repertoires in cytomegalovirus infection. Whole-study findings and limits: The ex vivo response showed dominance by HLA-C-restricted CMV-specific TCR beta clonotypes.

Concerning this clonotype: Its antigen is undetermined.

Each CDR3 protein is one row after TCRdb ran MiXCR on the reads. This sample has approximately 170,000 distinct CDR3 sequences, with roughly an eighth found just once. The CDR3 sequence is 14 residues long. The V end was cut by 5 bases, the J end by 8 bases, with 13 bases between. CDR1 and CDR2 from the germline V gene are SGHTA and FQGNSA. The rearrangement links TRBV7-2 to TRBJ1-6, with D possibly TRBD1 on 6 matching bases. Material: PBMCs. The clonotype originates from a human donor in good health (CMV status not recorded). Some clones in this sample may be carry-over from other donors' samples. Here the CDR3 DNA reads TGTGCCAGCAGCCCACAGGGAACCTATTCACCCCTCCACTTT. Amino acid sequence: CASSPQGTYSPLHF.